This entry lists 10 T cell receptor beta chains sequenced from one sample in a study of OX40 agonist ivuxolimab in advanced cancers. The library relied on the immunoSEQ multiplex PCR assay. Here the immuneACCESS table is served through TCRdb, limited to in-frame sequences with V and J called. Missing clones are a known gap in these copies; in checked studies unresolved V genes cover under half, and the rest lacks a known reason. The sample table contains some 80,000 clones; only one count was recorded for 89% of them. The ten largest clones capture approximately 0.4% of the sample. The sample in question was CD4+ or CD8+ T cells sorted from blood, obtained in a trial of the OX40 agonist ivuxolimab. Every receptor here comes from an adult with an advanced solid tumor such as melanoma, head and neck, liver or kidney cancer.

This clone has a handful of counts. This sequence joins TRBV7-9 and TRBJ2-1; D is unclear. Germline V gene lookup returns CDR1 SEHNR and CDR2 FQNEAQ (reference sequence). Trimming stripped 0 bases from V and 0 bases from J, with 6 bases between. The CDR3 is made up of 15 amino acids. This CDR3 is CASSLAASSYNEQFF. CDR3 in DNA: TGTGCCAGCAGCTTAGCGGCCAGCTCCTACAATGAGCAGTTCTTC.

The rearrangement uses TRBV7-2 and TRBJ1-3; D call uncertain. The CDR3 runs to 11 residues. Germline V gene sequence: CDR1 SGHTA, CDR2 FQGNSA. V lost 4 bases and J lost 4, with 2 bases in between. As DNA, the CDR3 is TGTGCCAGCAGCTCGGGAAACACCATATATTTT. It codes for CASSSGNTIYF.

The chain uses TRBV4-1 and TRBJ2-7; D not certain. Looked up from germline, CDR1 is MGHRA and CDR2 is YSYEKL. V lost 0 bases and J lost 3, with 9 bases in between. The CDR3 is made up of 14 amino acids. DNA of the CDR3: TGCGCCAGCAGCCAAGACCCCGGGCACTACGAGCAGTACTTC. As protein: CASSQDPGHYEQYF.

This chain links TRBV12-5 with TRBJ2-4; D perhaps matches TRBD1 (6 bases). CDR1 is LGHNT and CDR2 is FRNRAP in the germline V gene. V lost 7 bases and J lost 0, with 16 bases in between. The CDR3 has 16 residues. The CDR3 reads CASVMDRQVAKNIQYF. CDR3 bases: TGTGCTAGTGTAATGGACCGACAGGTAGCCAAAAACATTCAGTACTTC. The entire variable domain, with the rest obtained from reference TRBV12-5 and TRBJ2-4, is as follows: DARVTQTPRHKVTEMGQEVTMRCQPILGHNTVFWYRQTMMQGLELLAYFRNRAPLDDSGMPKDRFSAEMPDATLATLKIQPSEPRDSAVYFCASVMDRQVAKNIQYFGAGTRLSVL.

The chain carries TRBV14 and TRBJ2-7; D might be TRBD1 (6 bases). The germline V gene has CDR1 SGHDN and CDR2 FVKESK. The CDR3 has 15 residues. V was trimmed by 1 base and J by 5 bases, leaving 15 bases between them. This CDR3 reads CASSQGARGWDEQYF. The CDR3 DNA sequence: TGTGCCAGCAGCCAAGGGGCCAGGGGATGGGACGAGCAGTACTTC.

This chain uses TRBV7-2 with TRBJ2-3, with a possible D match to TRBD1 (7 bases). The V and J ends lost 2 bases and 5 bases respectively, with 14 bases between them. CDR3 length: 15 residues. CDR1 and CDR2 (germline): SGHTA, FQGNSA. The CDR3 sequence is CASSLRRGQRDTQYF. The CDR3 region has the DNA TGTGCCAGCAGCTTACGGCGGGGACAGCGAGATACGCAGTATTTT.

This sequence joins TRBV7-8 and TRBJ2-3; either TRBD1 or TRBD2 may supply D (5 bases each). The length of the CDR3 is 16 residues. V lost 2 bases to trimming and J lost 0 bases, with 12 bases between them. Germline assignment: CDR1 SGHVS and CDR2 FQNEAQ. CDR3 DNA sequence: TGTGCCAGCAGCTTAAGGGACCGACAGAGCACAGATACGCAGTATTTT. Its translation is CASSLRDRQSTDTQYF.

This chain connects TRBV19 to TRBJ2-5; D is perhaps TRBD2 (7 bases). Looked up from germline, CDR1 is LNHDA and CDR2 is SQIVND (reference sequence). CDR3 length equals 14 residues. V was clipped by 6 bases and J by 7 bases, with 18 bases between them. CDR3 DNA sequence: TGTGCCAGTAGCCAACAGGGAGGGAAGGGGACCCAGTACTTC. It is translated as CASSQQGGKGTQYF.

The chain couples TRBV14 to TRBJ2-7; 10 bases line up with TRBD2. Per the germline V gene, CDR1 is SGHDN and CDR2 is FVKESK. There are 21 residues in the CDR3. J gave up 3 bases and V 6 bases, and 26 bases lay outside the gene matches. CDR3 sequence (DNA): TGTGCCAGCAGGAAAAGAGTCTCATCCAGCGGGAGGGCCTTAAATCTCTACGAGCAGTACTTC. It specifies CASRKRVSSSGRALNLYEQYF.

This sequence joins TRBV2 and TRBJ2-7, with TRBD1 matching over 10 bases. The trim removed 8 bases at V and 5 bases at J, leaving 12 bases unmatched. Germline CDR1 is SNHLY and CDR2 is FYNNEI. The CDR3 loop spans 15 amino acids. CDR3: CASCQQGQGSDEQYF. The CDR3 coding sequence is TGTGCCAGCTGTCAGCAGGGACAGGGGTCCGACGAGCAGTACTTC. Variable domain in full (rest from reference TRBV2 and TRBJ2-7): EPEVTQTPSHQVTQMGQEVILRCVPISNHLYFYWYRQILGQKVEFLVSFYNNEISEKSEIFDDQFSVERPDGSNFTLKIRSTKLEDSAMYFCASCQQGQGSDEQYFGPGTRLTVT.